The sequence of this T cell receptor (beta chain) was determined in a study of T cells in Graves' hyperthyroidism and ophthalmopathy (dated by TCRdb to the late 2010s). As for the study more broadly: Peripheral blood samples were taken at initial diagnosis, before any treatment was given. An independent validation cohort of fewer than 20 hyperthyroidism patients and about 15 patients who later progressed to ophthalmopathy tested prospective prediction of ophthalmopathy. To identify distinguishing TCR V-J signatures, a discovery cohort of 90 to 100 patients was used, comprising under 45 with Graves' ophthalmopathy and roughly 60 with stable Graves' hyperthyroidism. The approximately 97 discovery patients were randomly divided into training and test sets at a 7:3 ratio. After blood sampling, hyperthyroidism patients were treated with methimazole at a starting dose of 30 mg daily, and ophthalmopathy patients were treated with high-dose intravenous methylprednisolone. TCR Vbeta CDR3 sequencing of around 130 peripheral blood samples (fewer than 45 ophthalmopathy, 75 hyperthyroidism and approximately 17 progressor patients) is reported in the paper. Thyroid tissue and blood T-cell repertoires from roughly 6 Graves' hyperthyroidism patients were also compared in the study.

Amplification of TCR beta CDR3 regions was carried out from RNA transcripts. A first-round RT-PCR of the TCR CDR3 used the HTBI primer set with the Qiagen OneStep RT-PCR kit. Libraries were constructed in a second round of multiplex PCR, after which size selection and purification were carried out. Sequencing of the libraries was done on an Illumina HiSeq2000 using paired-end 100 bp reads. The paper's data handling went like this. SOAPnuke was used to process the raw data, with reads discarded if the reads contained adapters or uncalled bases, had a mean Phred below 15, or lacked an exact constant-primer or identifier match. High-quality paired reads were merged with COPE v1.2.5, and unique nucleotide sequences were defined as clonotypes. Clonotypes were aligned to IMGT TRBV, TRBD and TRBJ reference segments using MiTCR v1.1. Only V-J combinations with frequency above 0.0001, covering 99% to 99.2% of repertoires, were analysed. A TCS score was defined as the ratio between F50 (clonal expansion) and ExV (chaos), using BLOSUM62-based TCRdist between CDR3 peptides within each V-J. Welch's t-statistics and random forest reduced some 510 V-J features to 10 to 15, which were used in a naive Bayes classifier (R e1071). TCRdb applied fastp at Q25 and MiXCR to the public reads, then kept only in-frame beta chains. Every CDR3 protein is listed once, alongside the most common genes and DNA of its rows. These V and J calls derive from TCRdb rather than the authors' analysis. The sample table records a few hundred thousand distinct CDR3 sequences; less than 15% of these occur just once. The biggest ten clones account for over 8.5% of the sample.

A patient counted as having stable Graves' hyperthyroidism if no progression to ophthalmopathy occurred over 18 months of follow-up. Hyperthyroidism patients were newly diagnosed, had a disease duration of under 2 months, and were aged 18 to 65 years. Exclusion was applied to patients with uncontrolled infections, other autoimmune diseases, pregnancy or lactation. Diagnoses relied on clinical symptoms, serum thyroxine and TRAb, thyroid ultrasound and orbital computed tomography. Ficoll-Paque density gradient centrifugation was used to isolate PBMCs from about 9 ml of fresh peripheral blood. Total RNA was extracted using Trizol reagent, and RNA quality was assessed on an Agilent 2100 Bioanalyzer. On the study overall, not on this receptor specifically: In cross-validation, a model built on a 13 V-J signature told ophthalmopathy apart from stable hyperthyroidism with roughly 87% sensitivity and approximately 81% specificity, and in testing the same model reached 80%/75%. Blood samples also contained most of the expanded thyroid clonotypes (frequency above 0.001), which suggests that blood repertoires may reflect thyroid immune responses. During validation, the model predicted progression to ophthalmopathy a median of roughly 7.1 months ahead of onset, with almost 71% sensitivity and almost 75% specificity. Sample size was not statistically predetermined, and blinding of investigators to group allocation was not performed.

Regarding this clonotype: Its antigen is still unknown. The input lacks base qualities; no much larger clone sits a single base away.

The CDR3 has 15 amino acids, counting the end cysteine and phenylalanine. Left in the record is the CDR3 DNA by itself, 45 bases read in frame from the first base. CDR1 and CDR2 were assigned from the germline V gene as SGDLS and YYNGEE. V is cut by 5 bases and J by 5 bases, and the space between the germline ends is 19 bases. The V and J genes are TRBV9 and TRBJ1-2, with TRBD1 tentatively as D gene (5 bases match). Source material: blood. The clonotype was recovered from a young woman with Graves' hyperthyroidism. The CDR3 protein is CASSIQGEGGYGYTF. The DNA is as follows: TGTGCCAGCAGTATTCAGGGAGAAGGAGGGTATGGCTACACCTTC.